This TCR beta chain appears in the sequencing data of a study of beta chain features in type 1 diabetes. Study-level points and caveats: All four CD4+ subsets of Type 1 diabetes patients contained TCRB CDR3s that were moderately but significantly shorter.

On this clone itself: Its specificity is not known.

The sequenced template was cDNA made from the entire isolated RNA. The data were produced by immunoSEQ multiplex PCR, yet TCRdb's version contains in-frame clones alone and is incomplete. Of 500,000 to 800,000 clones listed, 9.5% to 15% are singletons. The sample comprised naive CD4+ T cells from blood. The sequence was obtained from a young man with type 1 diabetes.

This chain's CDR3 is CASSFIGLRTDTQYF. CDR3 sequence (DNA): TGTGCCAGCAGCTTCATAGGACTTCGCACAGATACGCAGTATTTT. This rearrangement joins TRBV9 to TRBJ2-3; maybe TRBD2 (5 bases). Germline CDR1 is SGDLS and CDR2 is YYNGEE. Trimming left V 4 bases short and J 1 base short, with 13 bases between. The CDR3 length is 15 residues.